This TCR beta chain was found in a study of T-cell memory formation after mild COVID-19. TCRdb recomputed calls from the 5' RACE reads with MiXCR, one row per CDR3 protein. The sample comprises about 39,000 distinct CDR3 sequences, 6% to 7.5% of which are singletons, and roughly 0.8% rests with the top ten. Notes on the study in general: Clones that contracted clustered mainly in CM and EM if CD4+ and in EMRA if CD8+. SARS-CoV-2 specificity of second-wave clones peaking day 37 was unconfirmed. The finding that pre-infection memory included some responding clones suggested that cross-reactive memory joined.

With V trimmed by 2 bases and J by 8 bases, 9 bases remained unmatched. The CDR3 runs 15 residues. Germline V CDR1 and CDR2: SGHTS, YDEGEE. This clonotype has more than one count but fewer than ten. Antigen unknown. Material: PBMCs or a T cell subset sorted from them (not recorded which). The source of this sequence is an adult who had mild COVID-19 (a few samples of this study predate the infection). Cell type and time point are not known. J is TRBJ1-4 and V is TRBV5-8; 7 nucleotides match TRBD1. The CDR3 nucleotides are TGTGCCAGCAGCTTATTGACAGGGATGAGGGAAAAACTGTTTTTT. As protein: CASSLLTGMREKLFF.